This entry is about one T cell receptor beta chain. In germline, CDR1 is MNHEY, CDR2 SVGEGT. After removal of 0 bases from V and 7 bases from J, the junction contained 7 bases not matched to a gene. The CDR3 has 15 amino acids. The sample comes from a study of control samples from healthy donors and cancer patients. The assay was immunoSEQ multiplex PCR, and TCRdb's table has in-frame clones only and misses some. The sample shows roughly 100,000 clones, roughly 86% of them seen only once. The V gene is TRBV6-2 or TRBV6-3, the J gene TRBJ2-7, with 9 bases aligning to TRBD1. The sample was blood. This clonotype was obtained from a woman aged 45-60 years in good health. The CDR3 loop reads CASSYSKTGGGEQYF. The CDR3 region has the DNA TGTGCCAGCAGTTACTCGAAGACAGGGGGAGGGGAGCAGTACTTC.